The rows below give T cell receptor beta chains drawn from one sample of a study of T-cell memory formation after mild COVID-19. TCRdb called the 5' RACE reads again in MiXCR, with one record for every CDR3 protein. The data contain more than 250,000 distinct CDR3 sequences, roughly 17% of them singletons. The material sequenced was PBMCs or a T cell subset sorted from them (not recorded which). These receptors were taken from a man aged 18-30 years who had mild COVID-19 (a few samples of this study predate the infection). Cell type and time point are not known. Both conserved end residues are part of each CDR3. D genes are given only for firm matches. Size values are once, few and many counts, or a class for expanded clones, and some rows have none.

clone_size: .
d_call: .
v_call: TRBV3-1
j_call: TRBJ2-5
cdr3_nt: TGTGCCAGCAGCCAAGAAGCGGGTGGCCCAGAGACCCAGTACTTC
cdr3_aa: CASSQEAGGPETQYF

clone_size: .
d_call: .
v_call: TRBV11-1
j_call: TRBJ2-3
cdr3_nt: TGTGCCAGCAGCTTTGGTCCGAGGGCGGATACGCAGTATTTT
cdr3_aa: CASSFGPRADTQYF

clone_size: .
d_call: TRBD1
v_call: TRBV15
j_call: TRBJ2-1
cdr3_nt: TGTGCCACCAGCCGACAGGGGGCTTTCAATGAGCAGTTCTTC
cdr3_aa: CATSRQGAFNEQFF

clone_size: .
d_call: TRBD2
v_call: TRBV7-2
j_call: TRBJ2-5
cdr3_nt: TGTGCCAGTGGACTAGCGGGGGATGAGACCCAGTACTTC
cdr3_aa: CASGLAGDETQYF

clone_size: many
d_call: .
v_call: TRBV28
j_call: TRBJ1-2
cdr3_nt: TGTGCCAGCAGTTCCTCCGGTACTGGCTACACCTTC
cdr3_aa: CASSSSGTGYTF

clone_size: .
d_call: .
v_call: TRBV3-1
j_call: TRBJ2-7
cdr3_nt: TGTGCCAGCAGCCAAGACCGACCGTGGAACTACGAGCAGTACTTC
cdr3_aa: CASSQDRPWNYEQYF

clone_size: many
d_call: .
v_call: TRBV5-1
j_call: TRBJ1-3
cdr3_nt: TGCGCCAGCAGCTTGGAGGTGGGAAACACCATATATTTT
cdr3_aa: CASSLEVGNTIYF

clone_size: .
d_call: .
v_call: TRBV29-1
j_call: TRBJ1-3
cdr3_nt: TGCGGGGGCAGCTCTGGAAACACCATATATTTT
cdr3_aa: CGGSSGNTIYF

clone_size: few
d_call: .
v_call: TRBV7-6
j_call: TRBJ2-5
cdr3_nt: TGTGCCAGCAGCTTAACCTATCGGGGGGAGACCCAGTACTTC
cdr3_aa: CASSLTYRGETQYF

clone_size: .
d_call: .
v_call: TRBV4-2
j_call: TRBJ1-5
cdr3_nt: TGTGCCAGCAGCCAAGAAAGCGTGGAGAATCAGCCCCAGCATTTT
cdr3_aa: CASSQESVENQPQHF

clone_size: .
d_call: .
v_call: TRBV5-8
j_call: TRBJ1-5
cdr3_nt: TGTGCCAGCAGCTTGGGGCAGAAAGTCAATCAGCCCCAGCATTTT
cdr3_aa: CASSLGQKVNQPQHF

clone_size: .
d_call: .
v_call: TRBV30
j_call: TRBJ2-2
cdr3_nt: TGTGCCTGGAGTGAGGTACTCGCCGGGGAGCTGTTTTTT
cdr3_aa: CAWSEVLAGELFF

clone_size: .
d_call: .
v_call: TRBV6-1
j_call: TRBJ1-2
cdr3_nt: TGTGCCAGCAGTTTAAACCTACAGGGAGGGGATGGCTACACCTTC
cdr3_aa: CASSLNLQGGDGYTF

clone_size: .
d_call: TRBD2
v_call: TRBV7-2
j_call: TRBJ2-2
cdr3_nt: TGTGCCAGCAGCCAGGGAGGGACCGGGGAGATGTTTTTT
cdr3_aa: CASSQGGTGEMFF

clone_size: many
d_call: .
v_call: TRBV6-5
j_call: TRBJ2-1
cdr3_nt: TGTGCCAGCAGTTACAGGGAGTTTGGGGATGAGCAGTTCTTC
cdr3_aa: CASSYREFGDEQFF

clone_size: .
d_call: TRBD2
v_call: TRBV12-3/TRBV12-4
j_call: TRBJ2-2
cdr3_nt: TGTGCCAGCAGGTCTGGGAGCGGGGAGACGACCGGGGAGCTGTTTTTT
cdr3_aa: CASRSGSGETTGELFF

clone_size: many
d_call: .
v_call: TRBV3-1
j_call: TRBJ2-7
cdr3_nt: TGTGCCAGCAGCGGGCCGCCGCTCTACGAGCAGTACTTC
cdr3_aa: CASSGPPLYEQYF

clone_size: many
d_call: .
v_call: TRBV3-1
j_call: TRBJ2-1
cdr3_nt: TGTGCCAGCAGCCTCAGGGGGGGCCCTACCTACAATGAGCAGTTCTTC
cdr3_aa: CASSLRGGPTYNEQFF

clone_size: .
d_call: .
v_call: TRBV6-6
j_call: TRBJ2-1
cdr3_nt: TGTGCCAGCAGTACTATGGGGTCCTACAATGAGCAGTTCTTC
cdr3_aa: CASSTMGSYNEQFF

clone_size: few
d_call: .
v_call: TRBV5-1
j_call: TRBJ1-1
cdr3_nt: TGCGCCAGCAGTTTTCAGGGACCAGCGAACACTGAAGCTTTCTTT
cdr3_aa: CASSFQGPANTEAFF

clone_size: .
d_call: .
v_call: TRBV5-1
j_call: TRBJ1-4
cdr3_nt: TGCGCCAGCAGCTTGGAGAATGAAAAACTGTTTTTT
cdr3_aa: CASSLENEKLFF

clone_size: many
d_call: .
v_call: TRBV5-6
j_call: TRBJ2-2
cdr3_nt: TGTGCCAGCAGCTCTTACTTTCAGGGACCCACCGGGGAGCTGTTTTTT
cdr3_aa: CASSSYFQGPTGELFF

clone_size: few
d_call: .
v_call: TRBV7-8
j_call: TRBJ2-7
cdr3_nt: TGTGCCAGCAGCCCCAATCTGACTAGACCCTCTCGCGAGCAGTACTTC
cdr3_aa: CASSPNLTRPSREQYF

clone_size: many
d_call: TRBD2
v_call: TRBV6-5
j_call: TRBJ2-3
cdr3_nt: TGTGCCAGCCAGACTAGCGGGGGCCCGGATACGCAGTATTTT
cdr3_aa: CASQTSGGPDTQYF

clone_size: few
d_call: TRBD2
v_call: TRBV3-1
j_call: TRBJ2-5
cdr3_nt: TGTGCCAGCAGCCAACCCGGGGGGGCTTCTGAGACCCAGTACTTC
cdr3_aa: CASSQPGGASETQYF

clone_size: many
d_call: TRBD1
v_call: TRBV24-1
j_call: TRBJ2-1
cdr3_nt: TGTGCCACCAGTGATGCACGGGACAGTCACGGCTACAATGAGCAGTTCTTC
cdr3_aa: CATSDARDSHGYNEQFF

clone_size: .
d_call: .
v_call: TRBV4-3
j_call: TRBJ2-2
cdr3_nt: TGCGCCAGCAGCCAAGATCCCGACTATGCGGGGGAGCTGTTTTTT
cdr3_aa: CASSQDPDYAGELFF

clone_size: many
d_call: .
v_call: TRBV5-1
j_call: TRBJ1-1
cdr3_nt: TGCGCCAGCAGGGAGGGAGGAACTGAAGCTTTCTTT
cdr3_aa: CASREGGTEAFF

clone_size: .
d_call: .
v_call: TRBV7-2
j_call: TRBJ1-3
cdr3_nt: TGTGCCAGCAGCACGGGAAGTGTTGGAAACACCATATATTTT
cdr3_aa: CASSTGSVGNTIYF

clone_size: few
d_call: .
v_call: TRBV19
j_call: TRBJ1-1
cdr3_nt: TGTGCCAGTACGACTGGGGGGGGACCTGAAGCTTTCTTT
cdr3_aa: CASTTGGGPEAFF

clone_size: .
d_call: .
v_call: TRBV7-9
j_call: TRBJ1-2
cdr3_nt: TGTGCCAGTAACGCCGGGACTTTAAACTACACCTTC
cdr3_aa: CASNAGTLNYTF

clone_size: .
d_call: .
v_call: TRBV5-1
j_call: TRBJ2-5
cdr3_nt: TGCGCCAGCAGCATTGGGACAAGTGGGGCCCAAGAGACCCAGTACTTC
cdr3_aa: CASSIGTSGAQETQYF

clone_size: many
d_call: .
v_call: TRBV5-1
j_call: TRBJ1-1
cdr3_nt: TGCGCCAGCAGCTTCTCGGGCGCGAGCACTGAAGCTTTCTTT
cdr3_aa: CASSFSGASTEAFF

clone_size: few
d_call: .
v_call: TRBV2
j_call: TRBJ1-2
cdr3_nt: TGTGCCAGCAGCGGGACACCCTCCGGTGGCTACACCTTC
cdr3_aa: CASSGTPSGGYTF

clone_size: .
d_call: .
v_call: TRBV27
j_call: TRBJ1-2
cdr3_nt: TGTGCCAGCAGTCAACTCCCCAGCTATGGCTACACCTTC
cdr3_aa: CASSQLPSYGYTF

clone_size: few
d_call: .
v_call: TRBV7-2
j_call: TRBJ2-5
cdr3_nt: TGTGCCAGCAGCTTGGTGGGACTGTGGGAGACCCAGTACTTC
cdr3_aa: CASSLVGLWETQYF

clone_size: .
d_call: .
v_call: TRBV14
j_call: TRBJ1-1
cdr3_nt: TGTGCCAGCAGACTCAGACAGTTCATGAACACTGAAGCTTTCTTT
cdr3_aa: CASRLRQFMNTEAFF

clone_size: .
d_call: TRBD2
v_call: TRBV20-1
j_call: TRBJ2-1
cdr3_nt: TGCAGTGCTAGAGACAGGCTAGCGGGGGGTGGGGAGCAGTTCTTC
cdr3_aa: CSARDRLAGGGEQFF

clone_size: .
d_call: .
v_call: TRBV6-1
j_call: TRBJ1-1
cdr3_nt: TGTGCCAGCAGTGAATTTTCCTGGACTGAAGCTTTCTTT
cdr3_aa: CASSEFSWTEAFF

clone_size: few
d_call: TRBD1
v_call: TRBV3-1
j_call: TRBJ1-5
cdr3_nt: TGTGCCAGCAGCCTCGGGACAGTTAATCAGCCCCAGCATTTT
cdr3_aa: CASSLGTVNQPQHF

clone_size: .
d_call: .
v_call: TRBV4-1
j_call: TRBJ1-1
cdr3_nt: TGCGCCAGCAGCCAAGATTTGCAGCGGGGAGCTTTCTTT
cdr3_aa: CASSQDLQRGAFF

clone_size: few
d_call: .
v_call: TRBV18
j_call: TRBJ1-5
cdr3_nt: TGTGCCAGCTCACCTGGGCTTCGCGATCAGCCCCAGCATTTT
cdr3_aa: CASSPGLRDQPQHF

clone_size: many
d_call: TRBD1
v_call: TRBV7-9
j_call: TRBJ2-7
cdr3_nt: TGTGCCAGCAGCTTAGCGTTAGGACAGGGGGCGCGCGAGCAGTACTTC
cdr3_aa: CASSLALGQGAREQYF

clone_size: many
d_call: .
v_call: TRBV11-2
j_call: TRBJ2-2
cdr3_nt: TGTGCCAGCAGCCCGCTGGAGGTCGCCGGGGAGCTGTTTTTT
cdr3_aa: CASSPLEVAGELFF

clone_size: few
d_call: TRBD2
v_call: TRBV7-7
j_call: TRBJ2-1
cdr3_nt: TGTGCTAGCAGCCCATCGGGGGGACGAACCTACAATGAGCAGTTCTTC
cdr3_aa: CASSPSGGRTYNEQFF

clone_size: few
d_call: .
v_call: TRBV27
j_call: TRBJ2-5
cdr3_nt: TGTGCCAGCAGTTTGTCACAGGGCCAAGAGACCCAGTACTTC
cdr3_aa: CASSLSQGQETQYF

clone_size: few
d_call: TRBD1
v_call: TRBV5-5
j_call: TRBJ2-3
cdr3_nt: TGTGCCAGCAGCGGGACAGGCTTTTCGGATACGCAGTATTTT
cdr3_aa: CASSGTGFSDTQYF

clone_size: few
d_call: TRBD1
v_call: TRBV6-5
j_call: TRBJ1-2
cdr3_nt: TGTGCCAGCAGCCGACCCGACAGGGACAATGGCTACACCTTC
cdr3_aa: CASSRPDRDNGYTF

clone_size: few
d_call: TRBD2
v_call: TRBV9
j_call: TRBJ2-1
cdr3_nt: TGTGCCAGCAGCGTAGGGACTAGCAGCGAGGATGAGCAGTTCTTC
cdr3_aa: CASSVGTSSEDEQFF

clone_size: few
d_call: .
v_call: TRBV7-2
j_call: TRBJ2-3
cdr3_nt: TGTGCCAGCAGCTACGTTTGGGGGGACTTAGCAGATACGCAGTATTTT
cdr3_aa: CASSYVWGDLADTQYF

clone_size: .
d_call: TRBD1
v_call: TRBV24-1
j_call: TRBJ2-1
cdr3_nt: TGTGCCACCAGTGCCGTGGACAGGGGGCGCAGAAATGAGCAGTTCTTC
cdr3_aa: CATSAVDRGRRNEQFF

clone_size: .
d_call: TRBD1
v_call: TRBV6-2/TRBV6-3
j_call: TRBJ1-6
cdr3_nt: TGTGCCAGCACCGACCCGGGACAGGGCAGTTCACCCCTCCACTTT
cdr3_aa: CASTDPGQGSSPLHF